The 18 T cell receptor beta chains below all came from one sample that was sequenced in a study of CD8 T cells in ankylosing spondylitis (dated by TCRdb to the late 2010s). What the study reported, not specific to this receptor: Blood from ankylosing spondylitis patients appeared to be characterized by a TCR beta motif made up of several highly homologous amino acid variants.

The library was prepared using 5' RACE. TCRdb shows the sequencer as Illumina HiSeq 2500. TCRdb redid the processing of the public reads, applying fastp at Q25 and MiXCR, and retained in-frame beta chains. Rows with a matching CDR3 protein are joined into one entry that keeps the most common DNA and genes. Across this sample there are roughly 700,000 distinct CDR3 sequences, with over 15% seen only once. The ten largest clones take up 15% to 20% of the sample. Their specific antigens are unknown. Material for sequencing was blood, either unsorted or a sorted T cell fraction (not recorded which). All receptors derive from a male donor with ankylosing spondylitis.

This clonotype was recorded a few times. The chain couples TRBV20-1 to TRBJ2-7; a possible D gene is TRBD2 (6 bases). Germline CDR1 DFQATT, CDR2 SNEGSKA (reference sequence). Trimming pared 0 bases from V and 2 bases from J, leaving 14 bases between. The CDR3 consists of 15 residues. The CDR3 DNA follows: TGCAGTGCTAGAGATCCCAGCGGGCCAACCTACGAGCAGTACTTC. Translation gives CSARDPSGPTYEQYF.

This rearrangement joins TRBV5-1 to TRBJ2-1; the D gene is possibly TRBD2 (7 bases). The CDR3 loop spans 14 amino acids. V was shortened by 6 bases and J by 4 bases, with 14 bases between the two germline ends. Germline loops: CDR1 SGHRS, CDR2 YFSETQ. Here the CDR3 reads CASKGLGGYNEQFF. CDR3 sequence (DNA): TGCGCCAGCAAAGGACTAGGGGGATACAATGAGCAGTTCTTC.

This clonotype was counted a few times. The V call is TRBV20-1, the J call TRBJ2-1, with D perhaps matching TRBD1 or TRBD2 (6 bases each). Trimming removed 0 bases from V and 2 bases from J, with 8 bases in between. CDR1 and CDR2 (germline): DFQATT, SNEGSKA (reference sequence). CDR3 length equals 14 residues. In DNA form, the CDR3 reads TGCAGTGCTAGAGAGAGGGGGGCCTACAATGAGCAGTTCTTC. Translated, it gives CSARERGAYNEQFF.

The V gene is TRBV7-8, the J gene TRBJ2-3; D is unclear. The CDR3 has 14 amino acids. Germline values: CDR1 SGHVS, CDR2 FQNEAQ. V was trimmed by 2 bases and J by 6 bases, leaving 12 bases between them. The CDR3 region is CASSLLTPEDTQYF. The CDR3 bases are TGTGCCAGCAGCTTATTAACCCCAGAGGATACGCAGTATTTT.

This CDR3 reads CASESSGVGTGELFF. In DNA form, the CDR3 reads TGTGCCAGCGAGAGTAGCGGGGTGGGCACCGGGGAGCTGTTTTTT. This chain joins TRBV6-1 and TRBJ2-2; 8 nucleotides agree with TRBD2. Germline lookup yields CDR1 MNHNS and CDR2 SASEGT. The CDR3 is 15 amino acids. V lost 8 bases, J lost 4 bases, and 9 bases stayed unmatched.

This clonotype was recorded a few times. The rearrangement links TRBV20-1 to TRBJ1-2, with a possible D match to TRBD1 (5 bases). Germline assignment: CDR1 DFQATT and CDR2 SNEGSKA (reference sequence). Between the trimmed V and J ends, which lost 6 bases and 10 bases, there was a span of 18 bases. This CDR3 is 12 amino acids long. This CDR3 reads CSALRGMPSYTF. The DNA of the CDR3 is TGCAGTGCCCTTAGGGGTATGCCATCCTACACCTTC.

This chain links TRBV6-1 with TRBJ1-2, with a possible D match to TRBD1 (6 bases). Trimming shortened V by 2 bases and J by 4 bases, and 8 bases separated the two germline ends. CDR1 is MNHNS, CDR2 SASEGT, per germline. The CDR3 runs to 13 residues. The CDR3 reads CASSERTAYGYTF. CDR3 in DNA: TGTGCCAGCAGTGAACGGACAGCCTATGGCTACACCTTC.

This chain joins TRBV10-3 and TRBJ2-1, with D possibly being TRBD1 (5 bases). Trimming took off 3 bases at V and 12 bases at J, with 12 bases between the two ends. CDR3 length: 12 residues. Germline V lookup: CDR1 ENHRY, CDR2 SYGVKD. The chain's CDR3 is CAISELDSMQFF. CDR3 nucleotides: TGTGCCATCAGTGAATTAGACAGCATGCAGTTCTTC.

The sample holds many counts of this clonotype. This rearrangement joins TRBV27 to TRBJ1-1, with TRBD1 as a possible D gene (5 bases). The germline CDR1 and CDR2 sequences are MNHEY and SMNVEV (reference sequence). CDR3 length equals 16 residues. Trimming took off 7 bases at V and 7 bases at J, with 25 bases between the two ends. CDR3 amino acids: CASNMGPGRGLGEAFF. As DNA, the CDR3 is TGTGCCAGCAATATGGGCCCCGGGCGGGGGTTAGGTGAAGCTTTCTTT.

In its sample, this clonotype was seen a few times. The V call is TRBV7-9, the J call TRBJ2-1, with D possibly TRBD2 on 6 matching bases. The CDR3 totals 14 residues. Germline V gene data show CDR1 as SEHNR and CDR2 as FQNEAQ (reference sequence). The V and J ends lost 1 base and 9 bases respectively, with 13 bases between them. The CDR3 sequence: CASSLGLDLSEQFF. CDR3 DNA: TGTGCCAGCAGCTTAGGACTAGACCTGAGTGAGCAGTTCTTC.

The chain combines TRBV29-1 with TRBJ2-3; D is uncertain. CDR3 length: 14 amino acids. The V end was cut by 8 bases, the J end by 1 base, with 16 bases between. Germline lookup yields CDR1 SQVTM and CDR2 ANQGSEA. The CDR3, as DNA: TGCAGCCTCCACCGGATCACGGGCACAGATACGCAGTATTTT. It codes for CSLHRITGTDTQYF.

The gene calls are TRBV6-4 and TRBJ1-2, with D maybe TRBD1 (5 bases). CDR1 is MRHNA and CDR2 is SNTAGT in the germline V gene. The length of the CDR3 is 15 residues. The ends were cut back, 6 bases at V and 4 bases at J, with 18 bases in the middle. The CDR3, as DNA: TGTGCCAGCAGCCCCGGCGGAGGGGACTCCTATGGCTACACCTTC. Protein sequence: CASSPGGGDSYGYTF.

At least ten counts were recorded for this clonotype. V and J are TRBV5-6 and TRBJ2-5; possible D gene TRBD2, 6 bases. With 5 bases removed from V and 2 bases from J, the gap between germline ends came to 13 bases. From germline, CDR1 is SGHDT and CDR2 YYEEEE. The CDR3 totals 14 residues. CDR3 sequence reads: CASRAWRAQETQYF. The CDR3 coding sequence is TGTGCCAGCAGGGCCTGGAGGGCACAAGAGACCCAGTACTTC.

V gene TRBV2 combines with J gene TRBJ2-1; 7 positions agree with TRBD1. The germline V gene encodes CDR1 SNHLY and CDR2 FYNNEI. The CDR3 is 11 residues long. The CDR3 nucleotides are TGTACCGGACAGGCCGACAATGAGCAGTTCTTC. Translation gives CTGQADNEQFF.

A few counts support this clonotype. This sequence joins TRBV5-1 and TRBJ2-1; D gene uncertain. The V and J ends lost 5 bases and 3 bases respectively, with 9 bases between them. The germline V gene has CDR1 SGHRS and CDR2 YFSETQ. This CDR3 has 13 residues. The CDR3 is CASRAGDYNEQFF. For the CDR3, the DNA is TGCGCCAGCAGGGCAGGAGACTACAATGAGCAGTTCTTC.

This clonotype was recorded at least ten times. This rearrangement joins TRBV5-1 to TRBJ1-1; no definite D call. V lost 1 base to trimming and J lost 0 bases, with 7 bases between them. The CDR3 has 14 residues. CDR1 is SGHRS and CDR2 is YFSETQ in the germline V gene. In DNA, the CDR3 is TGCGCCAGCAGCTTGACGGGGATGAACACTGAAGCTTTCTTT. It specifies CASSLTGMNTEAFF. The full variable domain, its missing parts supplied by reference TRBV5-1 and TRBJ1-1, is KAGVTQTPRYLIKTRGQQVTLSCSPISGHRSVSWYQQTPGQGLQFLFEYFSETQRNKGNFPGRFSGRQFSNSRSEMNVSTLELGDSALYLCASSLTGMNTEAFFGQGTRLTVV.

The V gene is TRBV3-1, the J gene TRBJ1-6, with D maybe TRBD1 (5 bases). Germline V CDR1 and CDR2: LGHDT, YNNKEL (reference sequence). Trimming removed 1 base from V and 9 bases from J, with 13 bases in between. The CDR3 is made up of 15 amino acids. The CDR3 protein is CASSQGGPRSSPLHF. The CDR3 DNA follows: TGTGCCAGCAGCCAAGGGGGACCTCGTAGTTCACCCCTCCACTTT.

This clonotype was detected once. This sequence joins TRBV7-9 and TRBJ1-4; perhaps TRBD1 as D (6 bases). Germline V gene sequence: CDR1 SEHNR, CDR2 FQNEAQ (reference sequence). The length of the CDR3 is 15 residues. V was cut by 5 bases and J by 6 bases, with 16 bases left in between. CDR3 DNA: TGTGCCAGCAGCGCGGGGTGGGGGGCGGATGAAAAACTGTTTTTT. It specifies CASSAGWGADEKLFF.